Sequencing of this TCR beta chain was carried out in a study of breast tumors, draining lymph nodes, adjacent tissues. TCRdb itself ran the multiplex PCR reads through MiXCR, one entry per CDR3 protein. The table has about 63,000 distinct CDR3 sequences, 45% to 60% seen once; the top ten hold 15% to 20%. Worth noting for this clonotype: Its antigen is unidentified.

General study findings and limits: Compared with lymph nodes, tumors were less diverse; compared with nontumor tissue, more. Findings are consistent with lymph node origin and intratumoral expansion of most tumor T cells.

This CDR3 is built from 13 residues. V dropped 4 bases and J dropped 10 bases, with 16 bases sitting between them. Germline CDR1 reads MGHDK; CDR2 reads SYGVNS. The rearrangement joins TRBV25-1 to TRBJ1-2; possible D gene TRBD1, 6 bases. The sample was breast tumor tissue. This clonotype was obtained from a female donor with breast cancer. Some clones in this sample may be carry-over from other donors' samples. CDR3 nucleotides: TGTGCCAGCAGTGCTAGCACAGGGTTTGACTACACCTTC. Translated: CASSASTGFDYTF.